This passage covers 4 T cell receptor beta chains from one sample sequenced in a study of blood T cell repertoires in COVID-19. Measured with immunoSEQ multiplex PCR; TCRdb has only the in-frame clones, and not every one. The repertoire includes over 150,000 clones, more than 80% of them detected once, and over 0.45% sits in the top ten. Sequencing used peripheral blood. These receptors were taken from a man aged 45-60 years with acute or convalescent COVID-19.

This clone was observed a few times. V usage is TRBV10-1 and J usage is TRBJ2-1; 10 bases map to TRBD2. Germline loops: CDR1 WNHNN, CDR2 SYGVQD (reference sequence). CDR3 length equals 14 residues. The J segment lost 10 bases and the V segment lost 5 bases, leaving 8 bases of the junction unmatched. CDR3 coding DNA: TGCGCCAGCAGTAAAGCGGGAGGGTTACCGGAGCAGTTCTTC. Amino acids: CASSKAGGLPEQFF.

The V and J genes are TRBV28 and TRBJ1-5, with D perhaps TRBD1 (5 bases). This CDR3 contains 16 residues. The germline gives CDR1 MDHEN, CDR2 SYDVKM. Trimming removed 2 bases from V and 7 bases from J, with 18 bases in between. The CDR3 is CASSLDLGDSPQPQHF. For the CDR3, the DNA is TGTGCCAGCAGTTTAGATCTAGGAGACAGTCCCCAGCCCCAGCATTTT.

The CDR3 sequence is CASSHSDRANYEQYF. The CDR3 DNA reads TGTGCCAGCAGCCATTCGGACAGGGCAAACTACGAGCAGTACTTC. This rearrangement joins TRBV5-4 to TRBJ2-7; TRBD1 agrees at 8 bases. Germline assignment: CDR1 SGHNT and CDR2 YYREEE (reference sequence). V was clipped by 4 bases and J by 3 bases; unmatched bases: 9. The CDR3 covers 15 residues.

The chain uses TRBV28 and TRBJ1-5; D is undetermined. The length of the CDR3 is 15 residues. The germline CDR1 and CDR2 sequences are MDHEN and SYDVKM. The ends were cut back, 3 bases at V and 6 bases at J, with 15 bases in the middle. This CDR3 is CASSFGVGLGQPQHF. CDR3 DNA sequence: TGTGCCAGCAGTTTCGGGGTAGGGCTCGGTCAGCCCCAGCATTTT.